Shown below are 23 T cell receptor beta chains from a single sample sequenced in a study of beta chain features in type 1 diabetes. TCRB transcripts that were expressed got sequenced, as all of the isolated RNA had been reverse transcribed. Measured with immunoSEQ multiplex PCR; TCRdb has only the in-frame clones, and not every one. Of fewer than 350,000 clones in the sample, about 20% are singletons; the top ten hold roughly 0.045%. The source material was naive CD4+ T cells from blood. The receptor source for this set is a young woman in good health.

V usage is TRBV9 and J usage is TRBJ2-2, with a possible D match to TRBD2 (6 bases). Trimming took off 0 bases at V and 8 bases at J, with 8 bases between the two ends. Germline lookup yields CDR1 SGDLS and CDR2 YYNGEE. This CDR3 is 13 amino acids long. CDR3 coding DNA: TGTGCCAGCAGCGTAGTTGGAGGGGGGGAGCTGTTTTTT. Residues: CASSVVGGGELFF. Complete variable domain (other parts from reference TRBV9 and TRBJ2-2): DSGVTQTPKHLITATGQRVTLRCSPRSGDLSVYWYQQSLDQGLQFLIQYYNGEERAKGNILERFSAQQFPDLHSELNLSSLELGDSALYFCASSVVGGGELFFGEGSRLTVL.

The table lists this clone with a few counts. DNA of the CDR3: TGTGCCAGCAGCTTAGAAGCGGGAGGAATGAGAGAGCAGTACTTC. This translates into CASSLEAGGMREQYF. The V call is TRBV13, the J call TRBJ2-7; 9 nucleotides align to TRBD2. The germline V gene encodes CDR1 PRHDT and CDR2 FYEKMQ (reference sequence). This CDR3 spans 15 amino acids. With 1 base clipped from V and 7 bases from J, the junction kept 8 bases outside the gene matches.

This chain uses TRBV28 with TRBJ2-6; 11 bases match TRBD1. Germline assignment: CDR1 MDHEN and CDR2 SYDVKM. The CDR3 extends over 19 amino acids. V lost 3 bases, J lost 4 bases, and 11 bases stayed unmatched. This chain's CDR3 is CASSLWTGGRLSGANVLTF. The CDR3 DNA reads TGTGCCAGCAGTTTGTGGACAGGGGGCCGGCTAAGCGGGGCCAACGTCCTGACTTTC. Drawing the rest from reference TRBV28 and TRBJ2-6, the complete variable domain is DVKVTQSSRYLVKRTGEKVFLECVQDMDHENMFWYRQDPGLGLRLIYFSYDVKMKEKGDIPEGYSVSREKKERFSLILESASTNQTSMYLCASSLWTGGRLSGANVLTFGAGSRLTVL.

This clone has more than one count but fewer than ten. The J gene is TRBJ2-5, the V gene TRBV9, with D perhaps TRBD1 (5 bases). The CDR3 consists of 15 residues. Per germline, CDR1 SGDLS and CDR2 YYNGEE. With 0 bases removed from V and 5 bases from J, the gap between germline ends came to 14 bases. CDR3: CASSVGVGDEETQYF. CDR3 nucleotides: TGTGCCAGCAGCGTAGGCGTAGGGGATGAGGAGACCCAGTACTTC.

J is TRBJ2-5 and V is TRBV5-1; TRBD2 matches at 11 bases. Trimming removed 4 bases from V and 5 bases from J; junction bases left unmatched: 7. The V gene's germline CDR1 is SGHRS and CDR2 YFSETQ. The CDR3 runs 15 residues. CDR3 nucleotides: TGCGCCAGCAGCATGACTAGCGGGAATCACGAGACCCAGTACTTC. Translation: CASSMTSGNHETQYF.

The rearrangement uses TRBV5-1 and TRBJ1-1; 7 bases agree with TRBD1. The V gene's germline CDR1 is SGHRS and CDR2 YFSETQ. J lost 1 base, V lost 3 bases, and 3 bases had no gene match. This CDR3 is built from 14 residues. The CDR3 reads CASSSGTANTEAFF. In DNA form, the CDR3 reads TGCGCCAGCAGCTCAGGGACAGCGAACACTGAAGCTTTCTTT. Together with reference TRBV5-1 and TRBJ1-1, the CDR3 gives the full variable domain: KAGVTQTPRYLIKTRGQQVTLSCSPISGHRSVSWYQQTPGQGLQFLFEYFSETQRNKGNFPGRFSGRQFSNSRSEMNVSTLELGDSALYLCASSSGTANTEAFFGQGTRLTVV.

This clone was recorded a few times. An end of the junction does not agree with germline; a read error may underlie this. This rearrangement joins TRBV7-7 to TRBJ2-7; D perhaps matches TRBD2 (6 bases). CDR1 is SSHAT and CDR2 is FNYEAQ in the germline V gene (reference sequence). The CDR3 runs to 13 residues. In DNA form, the CDR3 reads TGTGCTAGCAGCTCGGGACTCGCCTACGAGCAGTACTTC. Encoded protein: CASSSGLAYEQYF.

This clone was observed a handful of times. The rearrangement joins TRBV7-9 to TRBJ2-1; 8 positions agree with TRBD2. The length of the CDR3 is 16 residues. Germline trimming cut 2 bases from V and 8 bases from J; bases unmatched to any gene: 11. Germline V gene lookup returns CDR1 SEHNR and CDR2 FQNEAQ (reference sequence). The CDR3 loop is CASSLYDGRASYEQFF. For the CDR3, the DNA is TGTGCCAGCAGCTTATATGACGGGAGGGCCAGCTATGAGCAGTTCTTC.

The V and J genes are TRBV7-2 and TRBJ1-5; D is perhaps TRBD1 (6 bases). The V gene's germline CDR1 is SGHTA and CDR2 FQGNSA. With 1 base removed from V and 7 bases from J, the gap between germline ends came to 14 bases. CDR3 length: 15 residues. CDR3 DNA sequence: TGTGCCAGCAGCTTAGAAAACAGGGTCGGACAGCCCCAGCATTTT. As protein: CASSLENRVGQPQHF.

V usage is TRBV25-1 and J usage is TRBJ2-5; 9 bases match TRBD2. The CDR3 is 14 residues long. Looked up from germline, CDR1 is MGHDK and CDR2 is SYGVNS. V was clipped by 6 bases and J by 6 bases; unmatched bases: 8. CDR3 residues: CASRPTSGSQTQYF. CDR3 coding DNA: TGTGCCAGCAGGCCAACTAGCGGGTCCCAGACCCAGTACTTC.

This clone appeared a few times. The V and J genes are TRBV5-1 and TRBJ1-1, with a tentative D call TRBD1 (5 bases). Per germline, CDR1 SGHRS and CDR2 YFSETQ. V lost 4 bases to trimming and J lost 4 bases, with 14 bases between them. The CDR3 has 14 amino acids. The CDR3 is CASSKQEGSTEAFF. The CDR3 DNA follows: TGCGCCAGCAGCAAACAGGAGGGGAGCACTGAAGCTTTCTTT.

This clone showed up just a few times. This sample also contains other DNA sequences that code for the same CDR3. The chain couples TRBV30 to TRBJ1-1; D is uncertain. V was pared by 0 bases and J by 1 base, with 6 bases between. There are 13 residues in the CDR3. Per germline, CDR1 GTSNPN and CDR2 SVGIG (reference sequence). The CDR3 sequence is CAWSVLTNTEAFF. In DNA form, the CDR3 reads TGTGCCTGGAGTGTACTTACGAACACTGAAGCTTTCTTT.

This clone turned up a few times. Other DNA sequences in this specimen translate into the identical CDR3. V usage is TRBV30 and J usage is TRBJ2-7; TRBD2 matches at 7 bases. There are 11 residues in the CDR3. With 0 bases clipped from V and 7 bases from J, the junction kept 0 bases outside the gene matches. CDR1 is GTSNPN and CDR2 is SVGIG in the germline V gene (reference sequence). This chain's CDR3 is CAWSVGGEQYF. The DNA of the CDR3 is TGTGCCTGGAGTGTGGGAGGGGAGCAGTACTTC.

The gene calls are TRBV7-9 and TRBJ1-2; D not resolved. The V end lost 3 bases, the J end lost 6 bases, and 8 bases lay between the germline ends. This CDR3 has 12 residues. The germline V gene encodes CDR1 SEHNR and CDR2 FQNEAQ (reference sequence). CDR3 protein: CASSFRGDGYTF. CDR3 sequence (DNA): TGTGCCAGCAGCTTCAGAGGAGATGGCTACACCTTC.

This clone has just a few counts. Other nucleotide sequences from this sample produce the same CDR3. V and J are TRBV29-1 and TRBJ1-5; possibly TRBD1 for D (6 bases). V dropped 3 bases and J dropped 0 bases, with 9 bases sitting between them. This CDR3 spans 14 amino acids. CDR1 is SQVTM and CDR2 is ANQGSEA in the germline V gene. The CDR3 nucleotides read TGCAGCGTTGAGACAGGCAATAGCAATCAGCCCCAGCATTTT. Translating it yields CSVETGNSNQPQHF.

A note on this clone: Other nucleotide sequences in the sample specify the same CDR3. The genes are TRBV7-2 and TRBJ2-3, with D hard to call. The V end was cut by 4 bases, the J end by 0 bases, with 5 bases between. The CDR3 sequence is 13 residues long. Germline assignment: CDR1 SGHTA and CDR2 FQGNSA. The CDR3: CASSSPSTDTQYF. The CDR3 DNA follows: TGTGCCAGCAGCTCTCCTAGCACAGATACGCAGTATTTT.

This chain joins TRBV29-1 and TRBJ2-2; possible D gene TRBD2, 5 bases. CDR1 is SQVTM and CDR2 is ANQGSEA in the germline V gene. Trimming removed 2 bases at V and 6 bases at J, with 10 bases between. There are 13 residues in the CDR3. CDR3 amino acids: CSVERLRAGELFF. The DNA for the CDR3 is TGCAGCGTTGAAAGATTGAGGGCCGGGGAGCTGTTTTTT.

The rearrangement joins TRBV7-2 to TRBJ2-1; 9 bases map to TRBD2. The junction had 6 bases not matched to a gene; V was cut back by 3 bases and J by 9 bases. The germline gives CDR1 SGHTA, CDR2 FQGNSA. There are 14 residues in the CDR3. The chain's CDR3 is CASSFYAAGGEQFF. The CDR3 DNA is TGTGCCAGCAGCTTTTACGCAGCGGGAGGTGAGCAGTTCTTC.

The CDR3 spells CAAGIGRHEQYF. CDR3 coding DNA: TGTGCCGCCGGCATAGGGAGGCACGAGCAGTACTTC. The chain carries TRBV28 and TRBJ2-7, with D perhaps TRBD2 (6 bases). The length of the CDR3 is 12 residues. Germline V gene data show CDR1 as MDHEN and CDR2 as SYDVKM. V was shortened by 11 bases and J by 5 bases, with 16 bases between the two germline ends.

This clone was found a few times. This chain connects TRBV11-2 to TRBJ1-2, with TRBD1 matching 8 bases. The germline CDR1 and CDR2 sequences are SGHAT and FQNNGV. J was trimmed by 5 bases and V by 6 bases; bases with no gene match: 2. The CDR3 is made up of 12 amino acids. The CDR3 DNA is TGTGCCAGCAGAGACAGGGGTTATGGCTACACCTTC. Translated, it gives CASRDRGYGYTF. The complete variable domain, with remaining parts taken from reference TRBV11-2 and TRBJ1-2, reads EAGVAQSPRYKIIEKRQSVAFWCNPISGHATLYWYQQILGQGPKLLIQFQNNGVVDDSQLPKDRFSAERLKGVDSTLKIQPAKLEDSAVYLCASRDRGYGYTFGSGTRLTVV.

The chain has TRBV14 and TRBJ1-2; 8 bases map to TRBD1. V shed 0 bases, J shed 7 bases, and the junction held 7 bases outside the gene matches. This CDR3 is built from 15 residues. CDR1 is SGHDN and CDR2 is FVKESK in the germline V gene. This CDR3 is CASSQDNWDRSGYTF. For the CDR3, the DNA is TGTGCCAGCAGCCAAGATAATTGGGACAGGAGTGGCTACACCTTC. Full variable domain (missing parts from reference TRBV14 and TRBJ1-2): EAGVTQFPSHSVIEKGQTVTLRCDPISGHDNLYWYRRVMGKEIKFLLHFVKESKQDESGMPNNRFLAERTGGTYSTLKVQPAELEDSGVYFCASSQDNWDRSGYTFGSGTRLTVV.

CDR3 coding DNA: TGTGCCAGCAGCCTTGTAGGAGGTGCCTATGGCTACACCTTC. Its translation: CASSLVGGAYGYTF. This sequence joins TRBV28 and TRBJ1-2; D gene uncertain. The germline V gene has CDR1 MDHEN and CDR2 SYDVKM. The CDR3 is 14 amino acids. Trimming took off 6 bases at V and 4 bases at J, with 15 bases between the two ends.

The chain joins TRBV6-5 to TRBJ1-2; D might be TRBD1 (6 bases). The V gene lost 6 bases and the J gene lost 2 bases, with 13 bases spanning the gap. Germline lookup yields CDR1 MNHEY and CDR2 SVGAGI. There are 14 residues in the CDR3. CDR3 region: CASSALTGNYGYTF. CDR3 sequence (DNA): TGTGCCAGCAGCGCCTTGACAGGAAACTATGGCTACACCTTC.